The 16 T cell receptor beta chains below all came from one sample that was sequenced in a study of identical twins. A single record per CDR3 protein comes from TCRdb applying MiXCR to the 5' RACE reads. The repertoire consists of 500,000 to 650,000 distinct CDR3 sequences, with about 7.1% occurring once and the leading ten covering 1.6%. The same sample was also studied in work on yellow fever vaccine responses in identical twins.

Material for sequencing was PBMCs. The receptors derive from a woman aged 18-29 years in good health.

This clonotype was seen a handful of times. The rearrangement uses TRBV4-1 and TRBJ1-5, with 9 bases fitting TRBD1. The CDR3 spans 18 residues. The germline gives CDR1 MGHRA, CDR2 YSYEKL. After removal of 0 bases from V and 6 bases from J, the junction contained 12 bases not matched to a gene. This CDR3 is CASSQDQRGTGRFQPQHF. The CDR3 DNA reads TGCGCCAGCAGCCAAGATCAGCGTGGGACAGGGAGGTTTCAGCCCCAGCATTTT.

Only a few counts were recorded for this clonotype. The CDR3 protein is CATRTHRGQETQYF. The CDR3, as DNA: TGTGCCACCAGGACACACAGGGGTCAAGAGACCCAGTACTTC. J is TRBJ2-5 and V is TRBV24-1, with TRBD1 matching over 7 bases. There are 14 residues in the CDR3. Losses at the gene ends were 7 bases for V and 2 bases for J; bases not matched to a gene: 6. Germline CDR1 reads KGHDR; CDR2 reads SFDVKD.

The chain has TRBV20-1 and TRBJ2-5, with 9 positions matching TRBD1. V shed 5 bases, J shed 3 bases, and the junction held 1 base outside the gene matches. The CDR3 consists of 12 residues. Germline values: CDR1 DFQATT, CDR2 SNEGSKA (reference sequence). CDR3 in amino acids: CSARTGEETQYF. Here the CDR3 DNA reads TGCAGTGCTCGGACAGGGGAAGAGACCCAGTACTTC.

As concerns this clonotype: The germline gene is not matched at one end of the junction; a read error may be the cause. The chain uses TRBV28 and TRBJ2-1, with TRBD2 identical over 9 bases. CDR3 length: 18 residues. The germline CDR1 and CDR2 sequences are MDHEN and SYDVKM. The CDR3 DNA reads as TGTCCCAGCAGTTCGGCTGTCTTCAGACTAGCGGCTTACAATGAGCAGTTCTTC. This translates into CPSSSAVFRLAAYNEQFF.

This chain connects TRBV5-1 to TRBJ2-3; D is unresolved. The V end was cut by 2 bases, the J end by 2 bases, with 9 bases between. The CDR3 contains 14 residues. Germline assignment: CDR1 SGHRS and CDR2 YFSETQ. CDR3: CASSFTINTDTQYF. The CDR3, as DNA: TGCGCCAGCAGCTTTACCATAAACACAGATACGCAGTATTTT.

The chain carries TRBV6-5 and TRBJ2-1; 7 bases are a match to TRBD1. This CDR3 comprises 14 residues. Trimming took 4 bases from V and 8 from J; bases not matched to a gene: 8. Per germline, CDR1 MNHEY and CDR2 SVGAGI. The CDR3: CASSLQTGSDEQFF. CDR3 DNA: TGTGCCAGCAGTTTACAGACAGGGTCGGATGAGCAGTTCTTC.

In its sample, this clonotype was seen many times. The chain carries TRBV5-1 and TRBJ1-5; 8 bases are a match to TRBD1. This CDR3 is 14 amino acids long. The germline CDR1 and CDR2 sequences are SGHRS and YFSETQ. V dropped 2 bases and J dropped 3; count of bases not matched to a gene: 1. CDR3 protein: CASSLQGDNQPQHF. CDR3 nucleotide sequence: TGCGCCAGCAGCTTACAGGGGGACAATCAGCCCCAGCATTTT. The full variable domain, its missing parts supplied by reference TRBV5-1 and TRBJ1-5, is KAGVTQTPRYLIKTRGQQVTLSCSPISGHRSVSWYQQTPGQGLQFLFEYFSETQRNKGNFPGRFSGRQFSNSRSEMNVSTLELGDSALYLCASSLQGDNQPQHFGDGTRLSIL.

In this sample, this clonotype turned up a few times. The chain uses TRBV7-2 and TRBJ2-4, with a possible D match to TRBD1 (5 bases). Deletions cut 5 bases from V and 7 bases from J, with 15 bases between. Per germline, CDR1 SGHTA and CDR2 FQGNSA. This CDR3 spans 14 amino acids. The CDR3 nucleotides are TGTGCCAGCAGCCTCCCCTCAAACAGGAACATTCAGTACTTC. Translation gives CASSLPSNRNIQYF.

This clonotype was seen only a few times. The rearrangement links TRBV6-1 to TRBJ2-3; 8 bases fit TRBD1. The CDR3 contains 13 residues. The V segment lost 6 bases and the J segment 4 bases; nucleotides outside the gene matches: 3. Germline-derived CDR1 and CDR2 are MNHNS and SASEGT. CDR3 sequence reads: CASRDRVADTQYF. CDR3 nucleotides: TGTGCCAGCAGGGACAGGGTGGCAGATACGCAGTATTTT.

This clonotype was seen many times. The gene calls are TRBV7-9 and TRBJ2-1; no reliable D call. The V end lost 1 base, the J end lost 0 bases, and 10 bases lay between the germline ends. Germline V gives CDR1 SEHNR, CDR2 FQNEAQ (reference sequence). There are 16 residues in the CDR3. The CDR3 nucleotides read TGTGCCAGCAGCTTAGGGCTCACGAGCTCCTACAATGAGCAGTTCTTC. It is translated as CASSLGLTSSYNEQFF.

This clonotype came up many times. The genes are TRBV9 and TRBJ2-5; D tentatively reads TRBD1 or TRBD2 (5 bases each). Germline V gene sequence: CDR1 SGDLS, CDR2 YYNGEE. The CDR3 spans 15 residues. Trimming shortened V by 1 base and J by 5 bases, and 15 bases separated the two germline ends. CDR3 DNA: TGTGCCAGCAGCGTAACTTCCTCTTGGGGGGAGACCCAGTACTTC. This gives the protein CASSVTSSWGETQYF.

The sample holds a few counts of this clonotype. The chain uses TRBV19 and TRBJ2-7; D uncertain. Deletions cut 5 bases from V and 2 bases from J, with 7 bases between. Germline loops: CDR1 LNHDA, CDR2 SQIVND (reference sequence). The CDR3 covers 12 residues. The CDR3 is CASSADAYEQYF. In DNA form, the CDR3 reads TGTGCCAGTAGTGCCGATGCCTACGAGCAGTACTTC.

This clonotype showed up just a few times. The chain uses TRBV12-3 or TRBV12-4 and TRBJ1-3; TRBD1 agrees at 7 bases. The CDR3 is 13 residues long. J lost 3 bases, V lost 10 bases, and 6 bases had no gene match. The CDR3 loop is CATGDSVGNTIYF. The CDR3 region has the DNA TGTGCCACCGGGGACAGTGTTGGAAACACCATATATTTT.

The chain uses TRBV5-1 and TRBJ2-1; TRBD2 matches at 7 bases. The CDR3 has 16 residues. CDR1 is SGHRS, CDR2 YFSETQ, per germline. Unmatched junction bases numbered 5, after V lost 0 bases and J lost 2 bases. CDR3 loop: CASSLEVGGPYNEQFF. The CDR3 DNA is TGCGCCAGCAGCTTGGAGGTGGGAGGGCCCTACAATGAGCAGTTCTTC.

Only a few counts were recorded for this clonotype. This rearrangement joins TRBV5-1 to TRBJ2-1; D not resolved. The CDR3 is 16 amino acids. The V end was cut by 0 bases, the J end by 0 bases, with 10 bases between. The germline V gene has CDR1 SGHRS and CDR2 YFSETQ. CDR3 in DNA: TGCGCCAGCAGCTTGGAAATCGGCAGCTCCTACAATGAGCAGTTCTTC. Its translation is CASSLEIGSSYNEQFF. Full variable domain (outside the CDR3, taken from reference TRBV5-1 and TRBJ2-1): KAGVTQTPRYLIKTRGQQVTLSCSPISGHRSVSWYQQTPGQGLQFLFEYFSETQRNKGNFPGRFSGRQFSNSRSEMNVSTLELGDSALYLCASSLEIGSSYNEQFFGPGTRLTVL.

This chain connects TRBV28 to TRBJ2-5; 9 nucleotides line up with TRBD1. Germline V gene lookup returns CDR1 MDHEN and CDR2 SYDVKM. Trimming cost V 6 bases and J 5 bases; bases outside gene matches: 4. This CDR3 is 13 amino acids long. This CDR3 is CASRWTGVETQYF. CDR3 DNA: TGTGCCAGCAGATGGACAGGGGTGGAGACCCAGTACTTC.